This TCR beta chain was recorded in a study of CXCR3-negative and CXCR3-positive naive CD8 T cells (dated by TCRdb to about 2019). Study-wide context: In total, 120 million to 150 million TRB reads were obtained, which works out to roughly 1.5 +/- 0.3 million reads per library. Diversity and physicochemical repertoire analyses were performed on 11 donors pooled from two independent experiments. The TRBV-TRBJ cluster analysis covered naive subsets from roughly 5 donors and memory cells from 3 donors. Study-level results and caveats: Because surface CD5, which has been linked to self-reactivity in mice, was comparable between naive subsets, TCR interaction strength was also inferred from TRB CDR3 physicochemical properties. CXCR3 expression partially decreased after cryopreservation, so most assays used freshly isolated PBMCs. TRBV-TRBJ usage was similar between naive CXCR3-negative and CXCR3-positive cells from the same donor, while memory cells showed distinct patterns. Comparably high repertoire diversity was found in both naive subsets, whereas much lower repertoire diversity was found in memory CD8+ T cells. Compared with CXCR3-negative naive cells, CXCR3-positive naive cells had TRB CDR3s with higher hydrophobicity (lower Kidera factor 4), lower energy, and higher strength and volume indices.

Each CD8+ T cell subset was flow-sorted in triplicate, with 300,000 cells per subset placed directly into RLT lysis buffer. To exclude memory contaminants, naive CD8+ T cells were stringently defined as CD45RO-CCR7+CD27+CD95-. Standard density gradient centrifugation was used to isolate peripheral blood mononuclear cells from buffy coats. A FACSAria III was used to flow-sort naive CXCR3-negative and CXCR3-positive CD8+ T cells. An RNeasy Mini Kit was used to extract total RNA from the sorted cells. TCRdb lists the instrument as NextSeq 550. The Human TCR Profiling Kit (MiLaboratory) was used to prepare UMI-labeled 5' RACE TRB cDNA libraries. The full amount of extracted RNA was used for cDNA synthesis, and the full amount of resulting cDNA was used for PCR amplification. The libraries were made side by side, with each library going through the same number of PCR cycles. Per the authors' processing: With a minimum of two reads required per UMI, MIGEC and MiXCR pulled out about 49,000 +/- 11,000 unique UMI-labeled TRB cDNA molecules from each library. On average, each library contained approximately 40,000 +/- 10,000 functional in-frame TRB CDR3 nucleotide clonotypes without stop codons. After downsampling to 5000 UMI-labeled TRB molecules per sample, diversity metrics such as normalized Shannon-Wiener and Chao1 were calculated in VDJtools. VDJtools was used to calculate clonotype-size-weighted physicochemical properties of the central five CDR3 residues, namely interaction energy, strength, volume and Kidera factor 4. TCRdb reprocessed the public reads and reports one entry per CDR3 protein sequence, without DNA. TCRdb, not the original authors, processed these V and J calls. In this sample's table one finds 100,000 to 150,000 distinct CDR3 sequences. The ten largest clones add up to under 0.5% of the sample.

Remarks on this clonotype: No antigen is known for it.

Taken from cysteine to phenylalanine, the CDR3 has 15 residues. No DNA is given. CDR1 and CDR2 are read off the germline V gene (reference sequence) as DFQATT and SNEGSKA. The source is a human donor in good health. Some clones in this sample may be carry-over from other donors' samples. In this chain, TRBV20-1 is recombined with TRBJ2-1. Sequencing input: naive CXCR3- CD8+ T cells from blood. The cell subset or site label of this sample denotes: CD45RO-CCR7+CD27+CD95- naive CD8+ T cells lacking CXCR3 (TNR3-). This receptor carries the CDR3 CSARAVFRSYNEQFF.